The source of this T cell receptor (beta chain) is a study of CD8+CD57+ T cells in acquired aplastic anemia. Study background: Sorted cells (CD4+ and CD8+) yielded DNA amounts that averaged approximately 3.2 ug. Study conclusions and caveats: Patients and controls shared under 35 CD8+ CDR3 sequences, which appeared highly expressed in patients and within their immunodominant clones. Controls and patients did not differ significantly in CD8+ Simpson's diversity.

This clonotype was recorded many times. The antigen is not known. Germline CDR1 and CDR2: SQVTM and ANQGSEA. The CDR3 covers 13 residues. With 6 bases clipped from V and 2 bases from J, the junction kept 4 bases outside the gene matches. Genomic DNA was employed as the template in profiling TCR beta VDJ and CDR3. TCRdb re-called the reads through MiXCR, storing one row per CDR3 protein. Of 250,000 to 350,000 distinct CDR3 sequences in the sample, roughly three fifths were seen once. The chain links TRBV29-1 to TRBJ2-5, with 9 bases identical to TRBD2. This TCR derives from a human donor with severe aplastic anemia or a healthy control (not recorded which). Material for sequencing was sorted CD4+, CD8+, or CD8+CD57+ T cells (not recorded which) from PBMCs. In DNA form, the CDR3 reads TGCAGCGTGAAGACTAGCGGACAAGAGACCCAGTACTTC. Translating it yields CSVKTSGQETQYF.